Following are 13 T cell receptor beta chains from one sample sequenced in a study of memory CD4+ T cells and cytomegalovirus serostatus. The method was immunoSEQ multiplex PCR; TCRdb's version includes in-frame clones alone and lacks a portion of them. The data show over 35,000 clones, around 80% seen once. Single viable CD3+CD4+CD8-CD45RO+ cells were sorted as the memory CD4+ T cells. Sequencing was carried out using memory CD4+ T cells from blood. These receptors originate from an adult in good health and CMV-seronegative.

The chain is built from TRBV6-6 and TRBJ2-5; 8 bases agree with TRBD2. V shed 6 bases, J shed 5 bases, and the junction held 5 bases outside the gene matches. The germline gives CDR1 MNHNY, CDR2 SVGAGI (reference sequence). This CDR3 contains 13 residues. The CDR3 bases are TGTGCCAGCAGCGGGGGGGCCGAGGAGACCCAGTACTTC. Its translation is CASSGGAEETQYF.

This clone occurred a few times. This sequence joins TRBV29-1 and TRBJ2-2, with D possibly matching TRBD2 (5 bases). Trimming took off 7 bases at V and 7 bases at J, with 13 bases between the two ends. The length of the CDR3 is 12 residues. Germline CDR1 reads SQVTM; CDR2 reads ANQGSEA. CDR3 nucleotide sequence: TGCAGCGCCTTAGCGTTTGGCGGGGAGCTGTTTTTT. This gives the protein CSALAFGGELFF.

This clone was seen just once. The chain couples TRBV4-1 to TRBJ1-6; unclear D gene. The CDR3 contains 12 residues. The V gene's germline CDR1 is MGHRA and CDR2 YSYEKL. V dropped 6 bases and J dropped 7 bases, with 7 bases sitting between them. CDR3: CASSLINSPLHF. The CDR3 DNA sequence: TGCGCCAGCAGTCTAATCAATTCACCCCTCCACTTT.

The chain recombines TRBV5-1 with TRBJ2-5; 9 bases fit TRBD2. The J call is uncertain, as TRBJ2-7 better fits the DNA end. CDR1 SGHRS and CDR2 YFSETQ come from the germline V gene. The CDR3 consists of 15 residues. Here the CDR3 reads CASSRTLAGTYEQYF. The CDR3, as DNA: TGCGCCAGCAGCCGTACTCTAGCGGGGACCTACGAGCAGTACTTC.

The V call is TRBV19, the J call TRBJ2-7; 10 positions match TRBD1. Germline CDR1 LNHDA, CDR2 SQIVND (reference sequence). The CDR3 is 15 amino acids. Germline trimming cut 0 bases from V and 3 bases from J; bases unmatched to any gene: 2. The CDR3 protein is CASSIDGTGVYEQYF. In nucleotides, the CDR3 is TGTGCCAGTAGTATAGACGGGACAGGGGTCTACGAGCAGTACTTC.

The CDR3 DNA sequence: TGTGCCAGCAGTTCGGGACAGGGGTCGTGGGAGCAGTACTTC. Residues: CASSSGQGSWEQYF. The V call is TRBV2, the J call TRBJ2-7, with TRBD1 matching 10 bases. Germline V gene lookup returns CDR1 SNHLY and CDR2 FYNNEI. V was pared by 5 bases and J by 7 bases, with 8 bases of the junction left unmatched. This CDR3 region has 14 residues.

This clone has only a few counts. In DNA, the CDR3 is TGTGCCAGCAGCCAGGACAGGGGTGGTAATTCACCCCTCCACTTT. Translating it yields CASSQDRGGNSPLHF. The genes are TRBV4-2 and TRBJ1-6; 9 nucleotides match TRBD1. The junction had 3 bases not matched to a gene; V was cut back by 3 bases and J by 6 bases. The CDR3 covers 15 residues. Germline CDR1 and CDR2: LGHNA and YNFKEQ.

Concerning this clone: At one boundary the junction diverges from the germline segment, which might be a read error. The chain employs TRBV7-2 and TRBJ2-2, with a weak D call TRBD2 (6 bases). This CDR3 comprises 15 residues. Looked up from germline, CDR1 is SGHTA and CDR2 is FQGNSA. The CDR3 loop reads CASSLGLGGTGEVFF. The DNA for the CDR3 is TGTGCCAGCAGCTTAGGACTAGGCGGCACCGGGGAGGTGTTTTTT.

The CDR3: CASSFGTGDQETQYF. For the CDR3, the DNA is TGTGCCAGCAGCTTCGGGACAGGTGATCAAGAGACCCAGTACTTC. The chain employs TRBV7-7 and TRBJ2-5; the match to TRBD1 covers 8 bases. The CDR3 loop spans 15 amino acids. Germline CDR1 SSHAT, CDR2 FNYEAQ (reference sequence). V lost 3 bases to trimming and J lost 2 bases; unmatched junction nucleotides: 5.

The rearrangement links TRBV29-1 to TRBJ2-5; possibly TRBD1 or TRBD2 for D (5 bases each). Deletions cut 4 bases from V and 1 base from J, with 16 bases between. The CDR3 is 15 amino acids. Looked up from germline, CDR1 is SQVTM and CDR2 is ANQGSEA. CDR3 loop: CSVGVGVVRQETQYF. In DNA form, the CDR3 reads TGCAGCGTTGGAGTGGGGGTTGTTCGCCAAGAGACCCAGTACTTC.

The chain is built from TRBV19 and TRBJ2-3; 8 positions agree with TRBD1. CDR1 is LNHDA and CDR2 is SQIVND in the germline V gene (reference sequence). The J segment lost 3 bases and the V segment lost 4 bases, leaving 3 bases of the junction unmatched. The CDR3 totals 14 residues. The CDR3 loop is CASSNRGATDTQYF. The CDR3 bases are TGTGCCAGTAGTAACAGGGGGGCGACAGATACGCAGTATTTT.

The chain carries TRBV6-5 and TRBJ1-3, with unresolved D. The germline V gene encodes CDR1 MNHEY and CDR2 SVGAGI. This CDR3 region has 16 residues. V lost 2 bases to trimming and J lost 0 bases, with 11 bases between them. CDR3 residues: CASSYGGRYSGNTIYF. In nucleotides, the CDR3 is TGTGCCAGCAGTTACGGTGGCAGATACTCTGGAAACACCATATATTTT.

The rearrangement links TRBV30 to TRBJ1-4, with TRBD1 matching 10 bases. The CDR3 is 12 amino acids. CDR1 is GTSNPN, CDR2 SVGIG, per germline (reference sequence). The V and J ends lost 8 bases and 5 bases, in that order; junction bases with no gene match: 2. CDR3 in DNA: TGTGCCATGGACAGGGGGAATGAAAAACTGTTTTTT. Amino acids: CAMDRGNEKLFF. Supplemented by reference TRBV30 and TRBJ1-4, the full variable domain reads SQTIHQWPATLVQPVGSPLSLECTVEGTSNPNLYWYRQAAGRGLQLLFYSVGIGQISSEVPQNLSASRPQDRQFILSSKKLLLSDSGFYLCAMDRGNEKLFFGSGTQLSVL.